Sequencing of this TCR beta chain was carried out in a study of cytomegalovirus exposure and HLA in healthy donors. The wider study: The roughly 120 validation repertoires, a later analysis reported, used the same platform as the 666 repertoires from the first cohort.

Study outcomes and limitations: Subsequent analysis of the 100 to 150 validation repertoires found a tendency for first-cohort TCR clusters to co-occur.

Sequencing used immunoSEQ multiplex PCR; TCRdb keeps in-frame clones, though not all of them. Of approximately 150,000 clones in the sample, approximately 80% were seen once. The table lists this clone with a count of one. What it binds is not known. The ends were cut back, 4 bases at V and 5 bases at J, with 14 bases in the middle. The CDR3 spans 15 residues. Germline V gives CDR1 LGHNT, CDR2 FRNRAP. The TCR originated in a man aged 25-40 years in good health and CMV-seropositive. Sequenced material: PBMCs. The rearrangement uses TRBV12-5 and TRBJ2-2; maybe TRBD2 (5 bases). CDR3 amino acids: CASGSGLATTGELFF. In nucleotides, the CDR3 is TGTGCTAGTGGTTCCGGACTCGCAACGACCGGGGAGCTGTTTTTT.